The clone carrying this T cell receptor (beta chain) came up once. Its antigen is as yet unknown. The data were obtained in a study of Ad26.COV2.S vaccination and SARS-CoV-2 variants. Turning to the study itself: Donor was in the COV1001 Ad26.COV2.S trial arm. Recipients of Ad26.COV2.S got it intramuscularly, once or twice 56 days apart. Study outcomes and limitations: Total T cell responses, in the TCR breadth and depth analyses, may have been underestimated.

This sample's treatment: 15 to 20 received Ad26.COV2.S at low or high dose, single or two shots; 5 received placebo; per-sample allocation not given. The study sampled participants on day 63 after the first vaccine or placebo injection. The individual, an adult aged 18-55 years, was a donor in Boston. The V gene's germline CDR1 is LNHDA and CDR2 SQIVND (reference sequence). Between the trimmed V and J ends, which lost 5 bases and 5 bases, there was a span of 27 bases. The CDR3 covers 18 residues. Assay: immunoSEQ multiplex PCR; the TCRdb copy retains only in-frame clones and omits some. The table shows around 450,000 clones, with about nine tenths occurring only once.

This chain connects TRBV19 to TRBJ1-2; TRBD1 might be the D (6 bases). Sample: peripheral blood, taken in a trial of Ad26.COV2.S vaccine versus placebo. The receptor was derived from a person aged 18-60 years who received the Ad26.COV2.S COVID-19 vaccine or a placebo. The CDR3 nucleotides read TGTGCCAGTAGTCCTGCCCCTCTTCAGGGGCGAGGGGTGTATGGCTACACCTTC. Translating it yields CASSPAPLQGRGVYGYTF.